A single sample is the source of the 22 T cell receptor beta chains below, sequenced in a study of T-cell memory formation after mild COVID-19. Each CDR3 protein is one row after TCRdb ran MiXCR on the 5' RACE reads. The sample has 50,000 or so distinct CDR3 sequences, around 9.7% seen once. Source material: PBMCs or a T cell subset sorted from them (not recorded which). The origin of the receptors is an adult woman who had mild COVID-19 (a few samples of this study predate the infection). Cell type and time point are not known.

The rearrangement links TRBV7-6 to TRBJ1-5; TRBD1 matches at 10 bases. Per germline, CDR1 SGHVS and CDR2 FNYEAQ. V shed 5 bases, J shed 0 bases, and the junction held 7 bases outside the gene matches. CDR3 length equals 17 residues. The CDR3 coding sequence is TGTGCCAGCAGCCGGGGACAGGGGAAAAATAGCAATCAGCCCCAGCATTTT. Translated, it gives CASSRGQGKNSNQPQHF.

This clonotype appeared many times. V is TRBV24-1 and J is TRBJ1-1; D uncertain. The CDR3 sequence is 14 residues long. Germline V gives CDR1 KGHDR, CDR2 SFDVKD. The ends were cut back, 4 bases at V and 1 base at J, with 9 bases in the middle. CDR3 nucleotides: TGTGCCACCAGTGAAGGCTCTCGGAACACTGAAGCTTTCTTT. It encodes CATSEGSRNTEAFF.

The rearrangement links TRBV30 to TRBJ1-3; no firm D call. V shed 3 bases and J shed 0 bases, with 12 bases lying between them. CDR1 and CDR2 from the germline V gene are GTSNPN and SVGIG (reference sequence). The CDR3 is 15 amino acids. Here the CDR3 reads CAWRGTRSSGNTIYF. In DNA form, the CDR3 reads TGTGCCTGGAGGGGCACCAGGAGCTCTGGAAACACCATATATTTT.

This clonotype came up many times. The chain is built from TRBV20-1 and TRBJ2-1; a possible D gene is TRBD2 (6 bases). CDR1 is DFQATT, CDR2 SNEGSKA, per germline (reference sequence). The CDR3 runs 14 residues. V gave up 0 bases and J gave up 0 bases, with 6 bases separating them. The DNA of the CDR3 is TGCAGTGCTAGAGACGGGAGCTCCTACAATGAGCAGTTCTTC. Residues: CSARDGSSYNEQFF.

The rearrangement links TRBV12-3 or TRBV12-4 to TRBJ2-1; D not certain. With 2 bases removed from V and 6 bases from J, the gap between germline ends came to 8 bases. The CDR3 has 13 amino acids. CDR3 bases: TGTGCCAGCAGTTTATCGGAGACCAATGAGCAGTTCTTC. Translating it yields CASSLSETNEQFF.

In its sample, this clonotype was seen many times. The chain employs TRBV11-2 and TRBJ2-2, with TRBD1 as a possible D gene (6 bases). Trimming left V 5 bases short and J 1 base short, with 8 bases between. Germline values: CDR1 SGHAT, CDR2 FQNNGV. The CDR3 sequence is 14 residues long. CDR3 region: CASSPQGNTGELFF. The CDR3 DNA is TGTGCCAGCAGCCCACAGGGGAACACCGGGGAGCTGTTTTTT.

The chain uses TRBV5-1 and TRBJ1-1; D possibly corresponds to TRBD1 (6 bases). Trimming left V 0 bases short and J 0 bases short, with 15 bases between. Germline loops: CDR1 SGHRS, CDR2 YFSETQ. The CDR3 sequence is 17 residues long. The chain's CDR3 is CASSLEPGVVMNTEAFF. CDR3 in DNA: TGCGCCAGCAGCTTGGAACCAGGGGTGGTTATGAACACTGAAGCTTTCTTT.

This clonotype was observed at least ten times. The chain uses TRBV7-2 and TRBJ2-5; the D call may be TRBD1 or TRBD2 (6 bases each). Trimming pared 4 bases from V and 5 bases from J, leaving 11 bases between. The CDR3 contains 13 residues. Looked up from germline, CDR1 is SGHTA and CDR2 is FQGNSA. CDR3 nucleotide sequence: TGTGCCAGCAGCTCTTGGGGGGCGGAGACCCAGTACTTC. Its protein product is CASSSWGAETQYF.

This clonotype came up a few times. The chain joins TRBV4-3 to TRBJ2-7; the match to TRBD1 covers 8 bases. Losses at the gene ends were 3 bases for V and 2 bases for J; bases not matched to a gene: 9. Germline values: CDR1 LGHNA, CDR2 YSLEER. The CDR3 is 16 amino acids. CDR3 region: CASSHSATGETYEQYF. CDR3 nucleotides: TGCGCCAGCAGCCATTCTGCGACAGGGGAAACCTACGAGCAGTACTTC.

The V gene is TRBV2, the J gene TRBJ1-3; no clear D. Trimming stripped 4 bases from V and 0 bases from J, with 13 bases between. CDR3 size: 16 residues. Germline-derived CDR1 and CDR2 are SNHLY and FYNNEI. CDR3 sequence (DNA): TGTGCCAGCAGTGTTGGAAGGGCCAGCTCTGGAAACACCATATATTTT. Encoded protein: CASSVGRASSGNTIYF.

The CDR3 DNA follows: TGTGCCAGCAGCTTAGCGGGCCAGAACACTGAAGCTTTCTTT. This translates into CASSLAGQNTEAFF. V and J are TRBV7-8 and TRBJ1-1; D is ambiguous. The V end was cut by 0 bases, the J end by 1 base, with 6 bases between. This CDR3 is 14 amino acids long. CDR1 SGHVS and CDR2 FQNEAQ come from the germline V gene.

This clonotype has more than one count but fewer than ten. The chain carries TRBV5-1 and TRBJ2-1, with TRBD1 matching 9 bases. J was trimmed by 4 bases and V by 4 bases; bases with no gene match: 3. The CDR3 loop spans 14 amino acids. The germline V gene encodes CDR1 SGHRS and CDR2 YFSETQ. The CDR3 loop reads CASSKGQGYNEQFF. In DNA, the CDR3 is TGCGCCAGCAGCAAGGGACAGGGATACAATGAGCAGTTCTTC.

Many counts were recorded for this clonotype. V usage is TRBV6-5 and J usage is TRBJ1-1, with 7 bases aligning to TRBD1. The germline CDR1 and CDR2 sequences are MNHEY and SVGAGI. V lost 7 bases to trimming and J lost 0 bases; unmatched junction nucleotides: 5. The CDR3 has 14 amino acids. CDR3 in amino acids: CASIPGQMNTEAFF. The CDR3 DNA sequence: TGTGCCAGCATTCCGGGACAGATGAACACTGAAGCTTTCTTT.

In this sample, this clonotype turned up many times. The rearrangement joins TRBV12-3 or TRBV12-4 to TRBJ2-7; D not resolved. V lost 5 bases and J lost 2, with 13 bases in between. The CDR3 spans 14 residues. Here the CDR3 reads CASSRSPRTYEQYF. DNA for the CDR3: TGTGCCAGCAGTAGATCTCCGAGGACCTACGAGCAGTACTTC.

This clonotype was recorded many times. This chain connects TRBV20-1 to TRBJ1-2, with D uncertain. The CDR3 is made up of 11 amino acids. Germline CDR1 is DFQATT and CDR2 is SNEGSKA (reference sequence). The V end lost 6 bases, the J end lost 6 bases, and 11 bases lay between the germline ends. CDR3 sequence (DNA): TGCAGTGCGTCTGCTGGTGATGGCTACACCTTC. Protein: CSASAGDGYTF.

This clonotype occurred many times. The J gene is TRBJ2-3, the V gene TRBV5-1; possible D gene TRBD2, 5 bases. Germline values: CDR1 SGHRS, CDR2 YFSETQ. This CDR3 region has 14 residues. The ends were cut back, 5 bases at V and 1 base at J, with 11 bases in the middle. The CDR3 DNA follows: TGCGCCAGCAGGCCGGGATCGGGCACAGATACGCAGTATTTT. It translates to CASRPGSGTDTQYF.

The genes are TRBV10-3 and TRBJ2-5, with a tentative D call TRBD2 (5 bases). Per the germline V gene, CDR1 is ENHRY and CDR2 is SYGVKD. V lost 3 bases and J 2 bases, leaving 13 bases between the germline ends. The CDR3 totals 15 residues. CDR3 in amino acids: CAISDQRAAQETQYF. CDR3 sequence (DNA): TGTGCCATCAGTGATCAAAGAGCGGCGCAAGAGACCCAGTACTTC.

This clonotype was seen a few times. The chain uses TRBV7-2 and TRBJ2-2; either TRBD1 or TRBD2 may supply D (6 bases each). CDR1 is SGHTA, CDR2 FQGNSA, per germline. The V gene lost 5 bases and the J gene lost 2 bases, with 15 bases spanning the gap. This CDR3 has 16 residues. DNA of the CDR3: TGTGCCAGCAGCCCCCGGGGGCGGGTCAACACCGGGGAGCTGTTTTTT. Translating gives CASSPRGRVNTGELFF.

The chain joins TRBV19 to TRBJ2-7, with a possible D match to TRBD2 (6 bases). The CDR3 is 15 amino acids. The V gene lost 6 bases and the J gene lost 6 bases, with 21 bases spanning the gap. CDR1 and CDR2 (germline): LNHDA, SQIVND (reference sequence). As DNA, the CDR3 is TGTGCCAGTAGCGGTTCCGGGACTGGGGGGACCGAGCAGTACTTC. Its translation: CASSGSGTGGTEQYF.

This chain connects TRBV7-9 to TRBJ2-3; perhaps D is TRBD1 or TRBD2 (5 bases each). CDR1 is SEHNR and CDR2 is FQNEAQ in the germline V gene (reference sequence). The CDR3 covers 17 residues. V was shortened by 3 bases and J by 0 bases, with 16 bases between the two germline ends. This CDR3 is CASSFTGQATSTDTQYF. The CDR3 coding sequence is TGTGCCAGCAGCTTCACGGGGCAGGCCACTAGCACAGATACGCAGTATTTT.

This clonotype has ten or more counts. CDR3 protein: CASSHENNEQFF. CDR3 in DNA: TGTGCCAGCAGCCATGAAAACAATGAGCAGTTCTTC. The rearrangement joins TRBV4-2 to TRBJ2-1; D is unclear. V was cut by 3 bases and J by 5 bases, with 5 bases left in between. The CDR3 totals 12 residues. The germline V gene encodes CDR1 LGHNA and CDR2 YNFKEQ.

The chain recombines TRBV14 with TRBJ1-2; no clear D gene. Looked up from germline, CDR1 is SGHDN and CDR2 is FVKESK. The CDR3 totals 14 residues. The germline V and J ends were trimmed by 1 base and 8 bases, with 14 bases remaining between them. The CDR3 loop is CASSQAHGFWGYTF. In DNA form, the CDR3 reads TGTGCCAGCAGCCAAGCCCATGGGTTCTGGGGCTACACCTTC.